The sample holds a few counts of the clone carrying this TCR beta chain. Its antigen is currently unknown. This record belongs to a study of T-cell reconstitution after alpha-beta-depleted transplantation in children. Study-wide results and limits: After transplant, at about two months, alpha-beta T cells were reportedly derived from several hundred expanded graft clones. By one year post-transplant, T-cell counts and diversity largely arose from T cells that were newly produced.

The germline V gene has CDR1 SQVTM and CDR2 ANQGSEA. The CDR3 sequence is 11 residues long. Trimming removed 4 bases from V and 4 bases from J, with 6 bases in between. Preparation of the TCRbeta library involved a method that used unique molecular identifiers. One entry per CDR3 protein results from TCRdb running MiXCR on the PCR reads. This repertoire shows 300,000 to 400,000 distinct CDR3 sequences, roughly 21% found once; its top ten account for approximately 10%. V usage is TRBV29-1 and J usage is TRBJ2-3; D gene uncertain. The sample was PBMCs, mostly from graft donor cells, taken 180 days after TCRalphabeta/CD19-depleted stem cell transplant. This clonotype was obtained from a male patient younger than 18 who had a stem cell transplant for acute lymphoblastic leukemia, so the T cells may come from the graft donor. DNA for the CDR3: TGCAGCGTTGTACGGGCAGATACGCAGTATTTT. Translation gives CSVVRADTQYF.